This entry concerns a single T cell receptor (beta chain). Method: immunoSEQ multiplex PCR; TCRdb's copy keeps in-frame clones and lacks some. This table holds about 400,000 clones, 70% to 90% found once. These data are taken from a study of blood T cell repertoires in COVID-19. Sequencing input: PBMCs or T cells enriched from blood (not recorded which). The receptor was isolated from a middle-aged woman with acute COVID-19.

CDR3: CASSTGTARNTEAFF. In nucleotides, the CDR3 is TGTGCCAGCAGCACGGGGACAGCTCGGAACACTGAAGCTTTCTTT. J is TRBJ1-1 and V is TRBV21-1; the table's D gene call, TRBD1, was not cross checked with the DNA. TRBV21-1 is shown as a pseudogene. This CDR3 spans 15 amino acids.